What follows are 19 T cell receptor beta chains derived from one specimen sequenced in a study of cytomegalovirus exposure and HLA in healthy donors. The primer mix had 60 Vbeta and 13 Jbeta primers. This table comes from immunoSEQ multiplex PCR, and its TCRdb copy is limited to in-frame clones, with some not included. The sample lists fewer than 75,000 clones; over 70% were seen once. The specimen was PBMCs. Receptors originate from a man between 65 and 79 years old in good health and CMV-seronegative.

The gene calls are TRBV5-1 and TRBJ2-2; D is undetermined. The CDR3 has 12 residues. From germline, CDR1 is SGHRS and CDR2 YFSETQ. Trimming took 1 base from V and 8 from J, leaving 6 bases between them. CDR3 DNA sequence: TGCGCCAGCAGCTTGACCAGGGGGGAGCTGTTTTTT. Its translation is CASSLTRGELFF.

CDR3 residues: CASSPTGDFGSPLHF. The CDR3 coding sequence is TGTGCCAGCTCACCAACAGGGGATTTTGGATCACCCCTCCACTTT. This chain uses TRBV18 with TRBJ1-6; 7 bases fit TRBD1. Germline V gene lookup returns CDR1 KGHSH and CDR2 LQKENI. V shed 2 bases, J shed 10 bases, and the junction held 8 bases outside the gene matches. The CDR3 is 15 amino acids.

For this clone: The junction shows a germline mismatch at one end, possibly a read error. The chain couples TRBV6-4 to TRBJ2-1; D is undetermined. Germline V gene data show CDR1 as MRHNA and CDR2 as SNTAGT. This CDR3 contains 8 residues. The CDR3 protein is CASREQFF. The CDR3 DNA reads TGTGCCAGCCGTGAGCAGTTCTTC.

This clone has just a few counts. The CDR3 is CASSPDAGEKLFF. In DNA form, the CDR3 reads TGTGCCAGCAGTCCCGACGCCGGGGAAAAACTGTTTTTT. This sequence joins TRBV6-4 and TRBJ1-4; no clear D. This CDR3 has 13 amino acids. V shed 5 bases and J shed 8 bases, with 12 bases lying between them. CDR1 is MRHNA and CDR2 is SNTAGT in the germline V gene.

The chain links TRBV5-1 to TRBJ1-2, with D uncertain. CDR1 SGHRS and CDR2 YFSETQ come from the germline V gene. Trimming removed 0 bases at V and 1 base at J, with 7 bases between. The CDR3 length is 14 residues. The CDR3 spells CASSLASYNYGYTF. In DNA form, the CDR3 reads TGCGCCAGCAGCTTGGCCTCCTATAACTATGGCTACACCTTC.

V and J are TRBV5-4 and TRBJ2-3; weak D call: TRBD2 (5 bases). The germline V gene has CDR1 SGHNT and CDR2 YYREEE (reference sequence). Trimming shortened V by 4 bases and J by 2 bases, and 8 bases separated the two germline ends. CDR3 size: 13 residues. CDR3: CASSQRDTDTQYF. The CDR3 DNA is TGTGCCAGCAGCCAACGGGACACAGATACGCAGTATTTT.

The chain links TRBV9 to TRBJ2-6; D is undetermined. This CDR3 spans 15 amino acids. Trimming took 4 bases from V and 1 from J, leaving 9 bases between them. Germline assignment: CDR1 SGDLS and CDR2 YYNGEE. CDR3 region: CASSSFTSGANVLTF. In nucleotides, the CDR3 is TGTGCCAGCAGCTCTTTCACATCTGGGGCCAACGTCCTGACTTTC. Complete variable domain (other parts from reference TRBV9 and TRBJ2-6): DSGVTQTPKHLITATGQRVTLRCSPRSGDLSVYWYQQSLDQGLQFLIQYYNGEERAKGNILERFSAQQFPDLHSELNLSSLELGDSALYFCASSSFTSGANVLTFGAGSRLTVL.

J is TRBJ1-2 and V is TRBV30; TRBD1 matches 7 bases. Germline CDR1 is GTSNPN and CDR2 is SVGIG (reference sequence). This CDR3 spans 14 amino acids. The trim removed 0 bases at V and 4 bases at J, leaving 5 bases unmatched. The CDR3 nucleotides are TGTGCCTGGAGTGTATACGGACAGGTCTATGGCTACACCTTC. This sequence encodes CAWSVYGQVYGYTF.

The chain's CDR3 is CASGSGAGNEKLFF. CDR3 coding DNA: TGTGCCAGCGGATCAGGGGCGGGTAATGAAAAACTGTTTTTT. This chain links TRBV28 with TRBJ1-4; D might be TRBD1 (6 bases). The CDR3 extends over 14 amino acids. The germline gives CDR1 MDHEN, CDR2 SYDVKM. Trimming shortened V by 8 bases and J by 4 bases, and 14 bases separated the two germline ends.

Here the CDR3 reads CASSMGQLNQPQHF. In DNA, the CDR3 is TGTGCCAGTAGTATGGGACAGCTCAATCAGCCCCAGCATTTT. The chain has TRBV19 and TRBJ1-5, with TRBD1 matching 7 bases. Germline CDR1 is LNHDA and CDR2 is SQIVND (reference sequence). V was clipped by 3 bases and J by 3 bases; unmatched bases: 2. The CDR3 runs 14 residues.

J is TRBJ2-1 and V is TRBV5-1, with D unclear. Germline V gene lookup returns CDR1 SGHRS and CDR2 YFSETQ. CDR3 length: 18 residues. V lost 4 bases and J 6 bases, leaving 26 bases between the germline ends. The CDR3 nucleotides are TGCGCCAGCAGCCTCGTTCAACCAGGCTCTTATTCTGGCAATGAGCAGTTCTTC. Protein: CASSLVQPGSYSGNEQFF.

The rearrangement joins TRBV30 to TRBJ2-2; perhaps TRBD1 as D (5 bases). V was clipped by 2 bases and J by 4 bases, with 5 bases between them. This CDR3 has 12 amino acids. Germline V gene sequence: CDR1 GTSNPN, CDR2 SVGIG (reference sequence). The CDR3 nucleotides read TGTGCCTGGAGTACAGGCACCGGGGAGCTGTTTTTT. It codes for CAWSTGTGELFF.

The chain combines TRBV4-1 with TRBJ1-4; D possibly corresponds to TRBD1 (5 bases). From germline, CDR1 is MGHRA and CDR2 YSYEKL. V lost 1 base and J 8 bases, leaving 14 bases between the germline ends. This CDR3 is 15 amino acids long. The chain's CDR3 is CASSQAREGWEKLFF. As DNA, the CDR3 is TGCGCCAGCAGCCAAGCCCGGGAGGGGTGGGAAAAACTGTTTTTT.

This clone was seen only a few times. The genes are TRBV10-3 and TRBJ1-1; D not certain. Germline V CDR1 and CDR2: ENHRY, SYGVKD. This CDR3 has 13 amino acids. V lost 4 bases and J lost 1, with 7 bases in between. This CDR3 is CAISVSANTEAFF. DNA for the CDR3: TGTGCCATCAGTGTGTCAGCGAACACTGAAGCTTTCTTT.

V usage is TRBV19 and J usage is TRBJ2-7; no definite D call. The J call is in doubt because the DNA end fits TRBJ2-1 better. The germline V gene encodes CDR1 LNHDA and CDR2 SQIVND (reference sequence). CDR3 size: 14 residues. The CDR3 region is CASSPWAENNEQFF. Here the CDR3 DNA reads TGTGCCAGTAGTCCATGGGCCGAAAACAATGAGCAGTTCTTC.

The chain uses TRBV9 and TRBJ2-2; weak D call: TRBD1 (6 bases). The CDR3 runs to 16 residues. CDR1 is SGDLS, CDR2 YYNGEE, per germline. The ends were cut back, 4 bases at V and 2 bases at J, with 15 bases in the middle. In DNA, the CDR3 is TGTGCCAGCAGCCCTTGGACAGAGATCAACACCGGGGAGCTGTTTTTT. Protein sequence: CASSPWTEINTGELFF.

The chain is built from TRBV21-1 and TRBJ2-7; the table names TRBD1, a call not compared with the DNA. TRBV21-1 represents a pseudogene. The CDR3 is made up of 13 amino acids. CDR3 in amino acids: CASSDTGGYEQYF. In DNA, the CDR3 is TGTGCCAGCAGCGACACAGGGGGCTACGAGCAGTACTTC.

The chain employs TRBV9 and TRBJ1-6; D is ambiguous. The CDR3 has 13 amino acids. The V gene lost 1 base and the J gene lost 4 bases, with 3 bases spanning the gap. In germline, CDR1 is SGDLS, CDR2 YYNGEE. CDR3 sequence reads: CASSVRYNSPLHF. CDR3 bases: TGTGCCAGCAGCGTACGGTATAATTCACCCCTCCACTTT.

The sample holds a few counts of this clone. The chain has TRBV7-6 and TRBJ2-5, with 7 nucleotides matching TRBD1. This CDR3 has 13 residues. In germline, CDR1 is SGHVS, CDR2 FNYEAQ. The trim removed 2 bases at V and 5 bases at J, leaving 2 bases unmatched. DNA for the CDR3: TGTGCCAGCAGCTTAACAGGGGCGGAGACCCAGTACTTC. Amino acids: CASSLTGAETQYF.